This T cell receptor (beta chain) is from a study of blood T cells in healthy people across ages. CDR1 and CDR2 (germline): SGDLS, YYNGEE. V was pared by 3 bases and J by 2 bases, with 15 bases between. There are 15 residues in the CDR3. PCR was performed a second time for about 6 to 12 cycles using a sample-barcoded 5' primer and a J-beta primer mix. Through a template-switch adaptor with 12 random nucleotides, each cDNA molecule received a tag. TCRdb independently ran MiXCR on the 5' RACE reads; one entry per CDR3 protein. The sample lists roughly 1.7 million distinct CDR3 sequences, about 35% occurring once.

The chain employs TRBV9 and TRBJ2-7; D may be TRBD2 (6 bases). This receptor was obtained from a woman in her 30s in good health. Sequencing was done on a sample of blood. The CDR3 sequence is CASSGRAGSPYEQYF. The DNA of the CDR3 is TGTGCCAGCAGCGGGAGGGCGGGCAGCCCCTACGAGCAGTACTTC. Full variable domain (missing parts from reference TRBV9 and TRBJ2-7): DSGVTQTPKHLITATGQRVTLRCSPRSGDLSVYWYQQSLDQGLQFLIQYYNGEERAKGNILERFSAQQFPDLHSELNLSSLELGDSALYFCASSGRAGSPYEQYFGPGTRLTVT.